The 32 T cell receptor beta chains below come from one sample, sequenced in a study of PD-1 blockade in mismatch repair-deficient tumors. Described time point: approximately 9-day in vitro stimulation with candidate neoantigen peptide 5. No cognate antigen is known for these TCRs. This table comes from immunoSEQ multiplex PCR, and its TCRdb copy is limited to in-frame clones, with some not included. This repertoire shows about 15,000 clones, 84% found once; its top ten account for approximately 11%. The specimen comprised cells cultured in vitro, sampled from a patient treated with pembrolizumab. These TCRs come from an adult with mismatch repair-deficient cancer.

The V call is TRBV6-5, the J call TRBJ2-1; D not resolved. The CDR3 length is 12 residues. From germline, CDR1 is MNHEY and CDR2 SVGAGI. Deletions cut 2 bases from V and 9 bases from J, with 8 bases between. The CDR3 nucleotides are TGTGCCAGCAGTTACATTTCGGGTGAGCAGTTCTTC. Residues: CASSYISGEQFF.

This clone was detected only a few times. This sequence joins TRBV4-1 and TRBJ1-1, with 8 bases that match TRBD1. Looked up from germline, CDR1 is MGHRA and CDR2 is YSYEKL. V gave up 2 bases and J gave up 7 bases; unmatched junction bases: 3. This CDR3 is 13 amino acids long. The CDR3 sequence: CASSQYDRGEAFF. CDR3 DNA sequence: TGCGCCAGCAGCCAATACGACAGGGGTGAAGCTTTCTTT.

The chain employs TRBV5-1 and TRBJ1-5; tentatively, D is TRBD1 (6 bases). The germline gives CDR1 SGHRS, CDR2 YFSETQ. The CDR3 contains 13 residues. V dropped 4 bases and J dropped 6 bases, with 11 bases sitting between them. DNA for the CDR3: TGCGCCAGCAGCGAACAGGGTACTCAGCCCCAGCATTTT. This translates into CASSEQGTQPQHF.

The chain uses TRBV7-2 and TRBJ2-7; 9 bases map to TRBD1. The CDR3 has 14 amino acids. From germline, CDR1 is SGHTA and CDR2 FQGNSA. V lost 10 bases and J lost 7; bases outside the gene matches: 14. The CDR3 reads CATETRQGVGEQYF. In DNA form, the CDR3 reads TGTGCCACCGAAACCCGACAGGGGGTGGGTGAGCAGTACTTC. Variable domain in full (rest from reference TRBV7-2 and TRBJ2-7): GAGVSQSPSNKVTEKGKDVELRCDPISGHTALYWYRQSLGQGLEFLIYFQGNSAPDKSGLPSDRFSAERTGGSVSTLTIQRTQQEDSAVYLCATETRQGVGEQYFGPGTRLTVT.

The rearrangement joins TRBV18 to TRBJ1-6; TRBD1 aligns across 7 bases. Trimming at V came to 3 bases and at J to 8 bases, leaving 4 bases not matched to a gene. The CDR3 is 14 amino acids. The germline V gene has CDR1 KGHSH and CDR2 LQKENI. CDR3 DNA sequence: TGTGCCAGCTCACCCGGACAGGTCTATTCACCCCTCCACTTT. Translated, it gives CASSPGQVYSPLHF.

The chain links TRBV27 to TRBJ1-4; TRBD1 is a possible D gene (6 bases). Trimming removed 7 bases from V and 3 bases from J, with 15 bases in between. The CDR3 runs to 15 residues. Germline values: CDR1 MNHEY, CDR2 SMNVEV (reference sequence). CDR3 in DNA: TGTGCCAGCAACTCCGCAGGGGCCGCTAATGAAAAACTGTTTTTT. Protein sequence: CASNSAGAANEKLFF.

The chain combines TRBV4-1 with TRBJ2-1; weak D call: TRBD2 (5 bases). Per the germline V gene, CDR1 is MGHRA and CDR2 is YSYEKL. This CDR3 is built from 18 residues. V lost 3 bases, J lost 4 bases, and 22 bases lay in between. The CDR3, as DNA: TGCGCCAGCAGCCAGGTTGACCTTGGACTTGCGGCTTACAATGAGCAGTTCTTC. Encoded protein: CASSQVDLGLAAYNEQFF.

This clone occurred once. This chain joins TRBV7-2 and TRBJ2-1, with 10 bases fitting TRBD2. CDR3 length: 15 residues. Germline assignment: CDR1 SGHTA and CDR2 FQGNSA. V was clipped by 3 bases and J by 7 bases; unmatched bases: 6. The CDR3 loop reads CASSFLAGGGNEQFF. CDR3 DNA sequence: TGTGCCAGCAGCTTTTTAGCGGGAGGCGGGAATGAGCAGTTCTTC.

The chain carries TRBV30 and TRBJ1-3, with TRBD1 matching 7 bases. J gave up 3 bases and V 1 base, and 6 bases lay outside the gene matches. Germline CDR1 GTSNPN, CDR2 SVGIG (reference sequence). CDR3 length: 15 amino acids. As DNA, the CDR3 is TGTGCCTGGAGTGAGCCTACAGGGGTTGGAAACACCATATATTTT. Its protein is CAWSEPTGVGNTIYF. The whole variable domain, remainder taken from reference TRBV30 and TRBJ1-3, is SQTIHQWPATLVQPVGSPLSLECTVEGTSNPNLYWYRQAAGRGLQLLFYSVGIGQISSEVPQNLSASRPQDRQFILSSKKLLLSDSGFYLCAWSEPTGVGNTIYFGEGSWLTVV.

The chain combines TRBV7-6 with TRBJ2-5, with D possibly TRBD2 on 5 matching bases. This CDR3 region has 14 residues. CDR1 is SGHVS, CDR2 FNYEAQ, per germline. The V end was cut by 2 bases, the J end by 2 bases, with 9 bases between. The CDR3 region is CASSLREQQETQYF. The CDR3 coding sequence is TGTGCCAGCAGCTTACGGGAACAACAAGAGACCCAGTACTTC.

The CDR3 DNA is TGTGCCAGCACCCCGGAGGGCCAGGGAGTTGACATTCAGTACTTC. Amino acids: CASTPEGQGVDIQYF. The rearrangement links TRBV2 to TRBJ2-4; D may be TRBD2 (6 bases). The ends were cut back, 7 bases at V and 8 bases at J, with 21 bases in the middle. The V gene's germline CDR1 is SNHLY and CDR2 FYNNEI. The CDR3 contains 15 residues.

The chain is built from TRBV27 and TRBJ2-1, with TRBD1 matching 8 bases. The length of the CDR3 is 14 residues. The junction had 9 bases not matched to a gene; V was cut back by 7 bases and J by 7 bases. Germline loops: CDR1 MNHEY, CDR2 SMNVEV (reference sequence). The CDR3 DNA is TGTGCCAGCACCTTAGGACAGGGTGATAATGAGCAGTTCTTC. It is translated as CASTLGQGDNEQFF.

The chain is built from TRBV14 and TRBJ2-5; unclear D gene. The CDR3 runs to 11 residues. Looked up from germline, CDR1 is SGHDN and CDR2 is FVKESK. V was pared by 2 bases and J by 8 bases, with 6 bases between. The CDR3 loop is CASSQYITQYF. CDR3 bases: TGTGCCAGCAGCCAATACATTACCCAGTACTTC.

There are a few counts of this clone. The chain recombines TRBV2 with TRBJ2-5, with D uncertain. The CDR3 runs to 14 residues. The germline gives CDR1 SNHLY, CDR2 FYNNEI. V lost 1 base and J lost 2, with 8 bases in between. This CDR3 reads CASSEDRIQETQYF. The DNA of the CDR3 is TGTGCCAGCAGTGAAGATCGGATTCAAGAGACCCAGTACTTC.

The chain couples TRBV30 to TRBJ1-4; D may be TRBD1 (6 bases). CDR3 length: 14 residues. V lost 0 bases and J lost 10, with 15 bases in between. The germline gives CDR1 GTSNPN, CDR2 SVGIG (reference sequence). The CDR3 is CAWSVSLTGAKLFF. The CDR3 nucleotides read TGTGCCTGGAGTGTCTCTCTGACAGGAGCAAAACTGTTTTTT.

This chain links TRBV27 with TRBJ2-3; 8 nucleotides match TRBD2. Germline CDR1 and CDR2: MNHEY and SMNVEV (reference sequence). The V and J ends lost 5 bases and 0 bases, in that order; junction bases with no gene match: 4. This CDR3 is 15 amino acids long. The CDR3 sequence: CASSILAESTDTQYF. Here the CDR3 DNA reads TGTGCCAGCAGTATACTAGCGGAAAGCACAGATACGCAGTATTTT.

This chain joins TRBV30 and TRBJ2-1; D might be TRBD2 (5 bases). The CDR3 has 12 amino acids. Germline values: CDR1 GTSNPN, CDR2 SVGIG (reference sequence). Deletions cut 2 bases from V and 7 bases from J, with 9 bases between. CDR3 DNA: TGTGCCTGGAGTTGGCGGGCTAATGAGCAGTTCTTC. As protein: CAWSWRANEQFF.

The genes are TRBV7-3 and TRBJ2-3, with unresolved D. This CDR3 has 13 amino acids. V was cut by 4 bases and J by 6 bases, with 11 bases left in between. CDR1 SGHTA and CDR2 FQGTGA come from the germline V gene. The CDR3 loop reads CASSWTDSDTQYF. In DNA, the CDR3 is TGTGCCAGCAGCTGGACGGATTCGGATACGCAGTATTTT.

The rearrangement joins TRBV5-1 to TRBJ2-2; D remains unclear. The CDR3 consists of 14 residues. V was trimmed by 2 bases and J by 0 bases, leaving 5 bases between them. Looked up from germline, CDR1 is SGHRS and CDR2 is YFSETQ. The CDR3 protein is CASSFRTNTGELFF. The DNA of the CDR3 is TGCGCCAGCAGCTTCAGGACGAACACCGGGGAGCTGTTTTTT.

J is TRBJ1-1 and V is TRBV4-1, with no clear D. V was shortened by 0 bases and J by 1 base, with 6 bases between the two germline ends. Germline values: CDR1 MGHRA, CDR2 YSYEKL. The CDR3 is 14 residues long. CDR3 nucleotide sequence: TGCGCCAGCAGCCAAGAGGCCGCGAACACTGAAGCTTTCTTT. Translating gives CASSQEAANTEAFF.

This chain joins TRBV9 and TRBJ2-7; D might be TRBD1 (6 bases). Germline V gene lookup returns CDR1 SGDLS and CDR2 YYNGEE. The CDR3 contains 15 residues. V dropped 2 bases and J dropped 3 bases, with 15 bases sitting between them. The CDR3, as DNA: TGTGCCAGCAGCGTCGGAGGACAGTTCCTCTACGAGCAGTACTTC. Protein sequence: CASSVGGQFLYEQYF.

CDR3 amino acids: CASSLGLALSSYEQYF. The DNA for the CDR3 is TGTGCCAGCAGCTTGGGGCTAGCGTTGAGCTCCTACGAGCAGTACTTC. The chain joins TRBV5-4 to TRBJ2-7; TRBD2 might be the D (6 bases). The V gene's germline CDR1 is SGHNT and CDR2 YYREEE (reference sequence). The V gene lost 0 bases and the J gene lost 0 bases, with 13 bases spanning the gap. The CDR3 extends over 16 amino acids.

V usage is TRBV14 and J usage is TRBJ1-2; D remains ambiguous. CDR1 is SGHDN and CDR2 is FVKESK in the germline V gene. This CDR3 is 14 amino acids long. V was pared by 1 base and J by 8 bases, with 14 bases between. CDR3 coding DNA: TGTGCCAGCAGCCAAGTCTCCGGGGATCGAGGCTACACCTTC. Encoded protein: CASSQVSGDRGYTF.

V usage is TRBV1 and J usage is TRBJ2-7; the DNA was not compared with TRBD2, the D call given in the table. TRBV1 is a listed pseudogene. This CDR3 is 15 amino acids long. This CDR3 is CTSSHPSGLIYEQYF. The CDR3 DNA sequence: TGCACCAGCAGCCACCCTAGCGGCTTGATCTACGAGCAGTACTTC.

The CDR3 region has the DNA TGTGCCAGCACGCCTGAGGCCTCCTCCTACAATGAGCAGTTCTTC. Its translation is CASTPEASSYNEQFF. V gene TRBV28 combines with J gene TRBJ2-1, with D unclear. Germline V lookup: CDR1 MDHEN, CDR2 SYDVKM. The CDR3 runs to 15 residues. Trimming pared 7 bases from V and 0 bases from J, leaving 13 bases between.

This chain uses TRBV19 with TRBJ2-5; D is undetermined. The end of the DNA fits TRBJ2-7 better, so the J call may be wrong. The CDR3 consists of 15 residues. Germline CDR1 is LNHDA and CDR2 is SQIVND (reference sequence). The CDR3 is CASSPPLVSSYEQYF. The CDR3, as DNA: TGTGCCAGTAGTCCTCCCTTGGTAAGCTCCTACGAGCAGTACTTC.

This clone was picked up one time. This chain's CDR3 is CASSFGPPGGNTIYF. The CDR3 nucleotides read TGTGCCAGCAGCTTTGGACCCCCTGGAGGAAACACCATATATTTT. The V and J genes are TRBV13 and TRBJ1-3; D unresolved. The V gene lost 3 bases and the J gene lost 4 bases, with 13 bases spanning the gap. Germline CDR1 PRHDT, CDR2 FYEKMQ (reference sequence). The CDR3 is made up of 15 amino acids.

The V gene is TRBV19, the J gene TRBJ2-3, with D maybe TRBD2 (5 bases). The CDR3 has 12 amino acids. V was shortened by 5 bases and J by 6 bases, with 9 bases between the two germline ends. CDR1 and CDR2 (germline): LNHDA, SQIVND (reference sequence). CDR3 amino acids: CASSLSGDTQYF. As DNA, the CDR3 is TGTGCCAGTAGTCTAAGCGGTGATACGCAGTATTTT. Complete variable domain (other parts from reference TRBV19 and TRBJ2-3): DGGITQSPKYLFRKEGQNVTLSCEQNLNHDAMYWYRQDPGQGLRLIYYSQIVNDFQKGDIAEGYSVSREKKESFPLTVTSAQKNPTAFYLCASSLSGDTQYFGPGTRLTVL.

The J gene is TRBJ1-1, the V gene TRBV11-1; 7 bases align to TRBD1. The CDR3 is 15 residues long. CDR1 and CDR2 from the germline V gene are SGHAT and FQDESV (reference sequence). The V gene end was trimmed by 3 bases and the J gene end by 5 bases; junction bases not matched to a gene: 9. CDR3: CASSFSRTGGTEAFF. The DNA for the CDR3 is TGTGCCAGCAGCTTTTCCCGGACAGGTGGAACTGAAGCTTTCTTT.

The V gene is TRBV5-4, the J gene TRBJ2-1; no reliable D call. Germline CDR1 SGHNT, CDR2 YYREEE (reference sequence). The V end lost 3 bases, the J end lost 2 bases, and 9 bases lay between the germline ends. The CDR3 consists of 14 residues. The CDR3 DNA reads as TGTGCCAGCAGCTCCAGTGCCACCTACAATGAGCAGTTCTTC. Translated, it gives CASSSSATYNEQFF.

DNA for the CDR3: TGTGCCAGCAGTGGGGACTACTACAATGAGCAGTTCTTC. This sequence encodes CASSGDYYNEQFF. V usage is TRBV28 and J usage is TRBJ2-1; 7 bases fit TRBD2. The CDR3 length is 13 residues. CDR1 and CDR2 from the germline V gene are MDHEN and SYDVKM. V was pared by 5 bases and J by 3 bases, with 1 base of the junction left unmatched.

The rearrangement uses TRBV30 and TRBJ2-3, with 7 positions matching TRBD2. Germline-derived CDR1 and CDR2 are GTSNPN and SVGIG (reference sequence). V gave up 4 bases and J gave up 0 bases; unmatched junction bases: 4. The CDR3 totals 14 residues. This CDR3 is CAWKVRGSTDTQYF. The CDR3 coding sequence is TGTGCCTGGAAAGTGCGGGGGAGCACAGATACGCAGTATTTT. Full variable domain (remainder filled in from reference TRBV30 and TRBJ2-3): SQTIHQWPATLVQPVGSPLSLECTVEGTSNPNLYWYRQAAGRGLQLLFYSVGIGQISSEVPQNLSASRPQDRQFILSSKKLLLSDSGFYLCAWKVRGSTDTQYFGPGTRLTVL.